These 32 T cell receptor beta chains originate from one sample sequenced in a study of T cell responses to AZD1222 COVID-19 vaccine. This table comes from immunoSEQ multiplex PCR, and its TCRdb copy is limited to in-frame clones, with some not included. The sample holds some 96,000 clones, over 75% seen once. Specimen: peripheral blood, collected on day 0 of AZD1222 vaccination. The receptors come from an adult in good health.

The V gene is TRBV19, the J gene TRBJ2-6; D gene uncertain. Trimming shortened V by 5 bases and J by 2 bases, and 16 bases separated the two germline ends. CDR1 and CDR2 (germline): LNHDA, SQIVND (reference sequence). The CDR3 has 17 amino acids. CDR3 sequence: CASSPQMAGTGANVLTF. CDR3 coding DNA: TGTGCCAGTAGTCCTCAAATGGCAGGAACTGGGGCCAACGTCCTGACTTTC.

The chain combines TRBV19 with TRBJ1-5; D is undetermined. V was trimmed by 1 base and J by 7 bases, leaving 5 bases between them. This CDR3 contains 12 residues. Germline CDR1 is LNHDA and CDR2 is SQIVND (reference sequence). CDR3 coding DNA: TGTGCCAGTAGTATAGGGGCACAGCCCCAGCATTTT. Encoded protein: CASSIGAQPQHF.

The chain employs TRBV21-1 and TRBJ1-1. TRBV21-1 is recorded as a pseudogene. The CDR3 has 13 residues. The CDR3 spells CASSKILDCEAFF. The CDR3 region has the DNA TGTGCCAGCAGCAAAATTTTAGATTGTGAAGCTTTCTTT.

This clone was observed once. This chain connects TRBV2 to TRBJ2-2; TRBD1 agrees at 8 bases. The CDR3 runs 16 residues. From germline, CDR1 is SNHLY and CDR2 FYNNEI. J gave up 3 bases and V 6 bases, and 9 bases lay outside the gene matches. CDR3 in amino acids: CASRPVDRADTGELFF. The CDR3, as DNA: TGTGCCAGCAGGCCAGTGGACAGGGCGGACACCGGGGAGCTGTTTTTT.

This rearrangement joins TRBV4-1 to TRBJ1-1; TRBD1 is a possible D gene (6 bases). This CDR3 region has 15 residues. V lost 3 bases and J 1 base, leaving 12 bases between the germline ends. Germline V gene lookup returns CDR1 MGHRA and CDR2 YSYEKL. The CDR3 region is CASSHPDRENTEAFF. The CDR3 DNA follows: TGCGCCAGCAGCCATCCGGACAGAGAGAACACTGAAGCTTTCTTT.

In its sample, this clone was seen a few times. This chain connects TRBV9 to TRBJ2-2, with D possibly called TRBD1 or TRBD2 (5 bases each). The CDR3 is 13 amino acids. V lost 3 bases to trimming and J lost 6 bases, with 9 bases between them. Germline values: CDR1 SGDLS, CDR2 YYNGEE. The CDR3 DNA reads as TGTGCCAGCAGCGGTTGGGGGTCCGGGGAGCTGTTTTTT. It translates to CASSGWGSGELFF.

The rearrangement links TRBV19 to TRBJ2-4; 9 bases are shared with TRBD1. There are 17 residues in the CDR3. V dropped 5 bases and J dropped 1; count of bases not matched to a gene: 9. CDR1 is LNHDA and CDR2 is SQIVND in the germline V gene (reference sequence). DNA for the CDR3: TGTGCCAGTAGTTCTCGACAGGGGGTCTACGCCAAAAACATTCAGTACTTC. Encoded protein: CASSSRQGVYAKNIQYF.

The chain joins TRBV6-5 to TRBJ1-4, with no clear D. Germline CDR1 reads MNHEY; CDR2 reads SVGAGI. Trimming removed 5 bases from V and 7 bases from J, with 17 bases in between. The CDR3 extends over 15 amino acids. CDR3 loop: CASSPSLLRGEKLFF. CDR3 in DNA: TGTGCCAGCAGTCCATCTCTCCTACGCGGTGAAAAACTGTTTTTT.

V and J are TRBV29-1 and TRBJ2-7; 7 nucleotides agree with TRBD2. Germline CDR1 SQVTM, CDR2 ANQGSEA. The CDR3 consists of 12 residues. J was trimmed by 7 bases and V by 7 bases; bases with no gene match: 10. This chain's CDR3 is CSGGLREDEQYF. CDR3 sequence (DNA): TGCAGCGGGGGCCTCCGGGAGGATGAGCAGTACTTC.

V and J are TRBV18 and TRBJ2-1; perhaps D is TRBD1 or TRBD2 (5 bases each). The V end was cut by 2 bases, the J end by 0 bases, with 11 bases between. The CDR3 spans 16 residues. Germline V gene sequence: CDR1 KGHSH, CDR2 LQKENI. The CDR3 coding sequence is TGTGCCAGCTCACCATCGTGGGGGAGCTCCTACAATGAGCAGTTCTTC. The encoded protein is CASSPSWGSSYNEQFF.

The chain couples TRBV29-1 to TRBJ1-1; D ambiguous. This CDR3 spans 14 amino acids. V lost 2 bases to trimming and J lost 0 bases, with 10 bases between them. Per germline, CDR1 SQVTM and CDR2 ANQGSEA. The CDR3 sequence: CSVEKTIMNTEAFF. For the CDR3, the DNA is TGCAGCGTTGAAAAAACTATCATGAACACTGAAGCTTTCTTT.

V and J are TRBV5-1 and TRBJ2-5; D not certain. V lost 0 bases and J lost 4, with 4 bases in between. The CDR3 loop spans 12 amino acids. Germline lookup yields CDR1 SGHRS and CDR2 YFSETQ. The CDR3 region has the DNA TGCGCCAGCAGCTTGGCCTCAGAGACCCAGTACTTC. Amino acid sequence: CASSLASETQYF.

The CDR3 DNA reads as TGTGCCAGCAGTTCCATGGGGCAGGTCACTGAAGCTTTCTTT. This translates into CASSSMGQVTEAFF. This rearrangement joins TRBV6-6 to TRBJ1-1, with a tentative D call TRBD1 (5 bases). Between the trimmed V and J ends, which lost 4 bases and 4 bases, there was a span of 13 bases. The length of the CDR3 is 14 residues. CDR1 is MNHNY and CDR2 is SVGAGI in the germline V gene (reference sequence).

The rearrangement joins TRBV28 to TRBJ2-7; no reliable D call. The CDR3 is 12 amino acids. V was shortened by 2 bases and J by 4 bases, with 6 bases between the two germline ends. CDR1 MDHEN and CDR2 SYDVKM come from the germline V gene. DNA of the CDR3: TGTGCCAGCAGTTTAGGGGATTACGAGCAGTACTTC. It is translated as CASSLGDYEQYF.

This chain joins TRBV18 and TRBJ1-3; perhaps TRBD1 as D (6 bases). The CDR3 length is 14 residues. Germline CDR1 and CDR2: KGHSH and LQKENI. V shed 3 bases and J shed 4 bases, with 10 bases lying between them. The CDR3 nucleotides are TGTGCCAGCTCACCCTTCGGGGGCGGAAACACCATATATTTT. This codes for CASSPFGGGNTIYF.

The sample holds one count of this clone. The chain is built from TRBV27 and TRBJ1-1, with D tentatively TRBD1 (5 bases). CDR1 MNHEY and CDR2 SMNVEV come from the germline V gene (reference sequence). The CDR3 runs 14 residues. V lost 2 bases to trimming and J lost 5 bases, with 12 bases between them. This CDR3 is CASSLGGRRTEAFF. The DNA for the CDR3 is TGTGCCAGCAGTTTAGGGGGGAGGAGGACTGAAGCTTTCTTT.

CDR3: CASTEQGNEQYF. DNA of the CDR3: TGTGCCAGCACGGAACAGGGGAACGAGCAGTACTTC. This rearrangement joins TRBV28 to TRBJ2-7; 7 bases are shared with TRBD1. Germline loops: CDR1 MDHEN, CDR2 SYDVKM. This CDR3 has 12 residues. Trimming at V came to 7 bases and at J to 5 bases, leaving 5 bases not matched to a gene. The whole variable domain, remainder taken from reference TRBV28 and TRBJ2-7, is DVKVTQSSRYLVKRTGEKVFLECVQDMDHENMFWYRQDPGLGLRLIYFSYDVKMKEKGDIPEGYSVSREKKERFSLILESASTNQTSMYLCASTEQGNEQYFGPGTRLTVT.

This sequence joins TRBV30 and TRBJ2-1, with a possible D match to TRBD1 (6 bases). The V end was cut by 2 bases, the J end by 8 bases, with 16 bases between. The CDR3 extends over 14 amino acids. The V gene's germline CDR1 is GTSNPN and CDR2 SVGIG (reference sequence). As DNA, the CDR3 is TGTGCCTGGAGTTCATTAACAGGGAGTGATGAGCAGTTCTTC. Translated, it gives CAWSSLTGSDEQFF. The full variable domain, completed using reference TRBV30 and TRBJ2-1, is SQTIHQWPATLVQPVGSPLSLECTVEGTSNPNLYWYRQAAGRGLQLLFYSVGIGQISSEVPQNLSASRPQDRQFILSSKKLLLSDSGFYLCAWSSLTGSDEQFFGPGTRLTVL.

This clone has a single count. This chain links TRBV12-1 with TRBJ2-5; TRBD1 is the table's D call and was not checked against the DNA. TRBV12-1 is a pseudogene locus. The CDR3 spans 14 residues. The CDR3 is CASSSTGGLETQYF. The CDR3 nucleotides are TGTGCCAGCAGCTCGACAGGGGGCTTGGAGACCCAGTACTTC.

V gene TRBV5-1 combines with J gene TRBJ1-1; the D gene is possibly TRBD1 (5 bases). Per germline, CDR1 SGHRS and CDR2 YFSETQ. Between the trimmed V and J ends, which lost 3 bases and 10 bases, there was a span of 10 bases. This CDR3 contains 11 residues. The chain's CDR3 is CASSSAQGAFF. In nucleotides, the CDR3 is TGCGCCAGCAGCTCGGCCCAGGGAGCTTTCTTT.

This clone was seen only once. The CDR3 nucleotides are TGTGCCAGCAAGGTGGAAAGGAGGTACTTC. Protein sequence: CASKVERRYF. The chain recombines TRBV6-5 with TRBJ2-4; no clear D gene. This CDR3 is 10 amino acids long. V shed 7 bases and J shed 15 bases, with 13 bases lying between them. Looked up from germline, CDR1 is MNHEY and CDR2 is SVGAGI.

The table lists this clone with a few counts. V gene TRBV19 combines with J gene TRBJ1-1; no definite D call. CDR1 and CDR2 from the germline V gene are LNHDA and SQIVND (reference sequence). V gave up 3 bases and J gave up 4 bases, with 9 bases separating them. The CDR3 totals 13 residues. The CDR3 reads CASSMGRATEAFF. The CDR3 DNA reads as TGTGCCAGTAGTATGGGGAGGGCCACTGAAGCTTTCTTT. Based on the CDR3 plus reference TRBV19 and TRBJ1-1, the full variable domain is DGGITQSPKYLFRKEGQNVTLSCEQNLNHDAMYWYRQDPGQGLRLIYYSQIVNDFQKGDIAEGYSVSREKKESFPLTVTSAQKNPTAFYLCASSMGRATEAFFGQGTRLTVV.

The gene calls are TRBV5-8 and TRBJ1-2, with D unresolved. CDR3 length: 13 residues. Between the trimmed V and J ends, which lost 2 bases and 2 bases, there was a span of 7 bases. CDR1 is SGHTS and CDR2 is YDEGEE in the germline V gene. Here the CDR3 reads CASSLGVNYGYTF. CDR3 nucleotide sequence: TGTGCCAGCAGCTTAGGAGTGAACTATGGCTACACCTTC.

The rearrangement links TRBV3-1 (or the pseudogene TRBV3-2) to TRBJ2-7; 7 bases match TRBD1. CDR3 length: 13 residues. V trimming: 4 bases; J trimming: 4 bases; junction bases outside the gene matches: 4. Germline loops: CDR1 LGHDT, CDR2 YNNKEL (reference sequence). CDR3 region: CASSRTGGYEQYF. The DNA for the CDR3 is TGTGCCAGCAGCCGGACAGGCGGATACGAGCAGTACTTC.

The V call is TRBV10-3, the J call TRBJ2-6; D is unresolved. The germline V and J ends were trimmed by 5 bases and 0 bases, with 11 bases remaining between them. Per germline, CDR1 ENHRY and CDR2 SYGVKD. The CDR3 runs to 16 residues. The CDR3 region is CAISFPRSSGANVLTF. CDR3 DNA sequence: TGTGCCATCAGTTTCCCCCGGTCCTCTGGGGCCAACGTCCTGACTTTC.

The CDR3 sequence: CASSNTGTGSGETQYF. The CDR3 coding sequence is TGTGCCAGCAGTAATACCGGGACAGGGAGCGGGGAGACCCAGTACTTC. The chain recombines TRBV5-4 with TRBJ2-5, with 9 bases fitting TRBD1. V lost 5 bases to trimming and J lost 5 bases; unmatched junction nucleotides: 13. CDR1 is SGHNT, CDR2 YYREEE, per germline (reference sequence). The CDR3 length is 16 residues. Supplemented by reference TRBV5-4 and TRBJ2-5, the full variable domain reads ETGVTQSPTHLIKTRGQQVTLRCSSQSGHNTVSWYQQALGQGPQFIFQYYREEENGRGNFPPRFSGLQFPNYSSELNVNALELDDSALYLCASSNTGTGSGETQYFGPGTRLLVL.

This clone came up a few times. The V gene is TRBV5-1, the J gene TRBJ2-7; either TRBD1 or TRBD2 may supply D (5 bases each). V was cut by 5 bases and J by 3 bases, with 15 bases left in between. CDR3 size: 14 residues. Germline lookup yields CDR1 SGHRS and CDR2 YFSETQ. CDR3: CASSGDGGFYEQYF. CDR3 in DNA: TGCGCCAGCAGTGGGGACGGTGGATTCTACGAGCAGTACTTC.

The chain carries TRBV3-1 (or the pseudogene TRBV3-2) and TRBJ1-2, with D possibly TRBD1 on 5 matching bases. Germline V gene sequence: CDR1 LGHDT, CDR2 YNNKEL (reference sequence). This CDR3 region has 16 residues. Trimming took 6 bases from V and 0 from J, leaving 17 bases between them. CDR3 residues: CASRPGTADPNYGYTF. The CDR3 nucleotides read TGTGCCAGCAGACCTGGGACGGCGGACCCTAACTATGGCTACACCTTC.

The J gene is TRBJ1-3, the V gene TRBV3-1 (or the pseudogene TRBV3-2); 7 positions agree with TRBD1. V lost 4 bases, J lost 0 bases, and 9 bases stayed unmatched. The CDR3 is 17 residues long. Looked up from germline, CDR1 is LGHDT and CDR2 is YNNKEL (reference sequence). For the CDR3, the DNA is TGTGCCAGCAGCCGACGGGACAGTCGTTACTCTGGAAACACCATATATTTT. This translates into CASSRRDSRYSGNTIYF.

This chain joins TRBV10-2 and TRBJ2-5, with D possibly called TRBD1 or TRBD2 (7 bases each). The V end lost 7 bases, the J end lost 5 bases, and 17 bases lay between the germline ends. The germline gives CDR1 WSHSY, CDR2 SAAADI. This CDR3 is 14 amino acids long. The CDR3 here is CASITGEGRETQYF. For the CDR3, the DNA is TGCGCCAGCATAACAGGGGAGGGTCGGGAGACCCAGTACTTC.

This chain connects TRBV6-5 to TRBJ1-1; tentatively, D is TRBD1 (6 bases). The germline V gene encodes CDR1 MNHEY and CDR2 SVGAGI. This CDR3 has 14 amino acids. V was shortened by 5 bases and J by 0 bases, with 10 bases between the two germline ends. The CDR3 loop is CASSPGHLNTEAFF. CDR3 in DNA: TGTGCCAGCAGTCCGGGACATTTGAACACTGAAGCTTTCTTT.

The V call is TRBV4-1, the J call TRBJ1-5; D unclear. The CDR3 has 17 amino acids. V was clipped by 0 bases and J by 3 bases, with 15 bases between them. Looked up from germline, CDR1 is MGHRA and CDR2 is YSYEKL. CDR3 DNA sequence: TGCGCCAGCAGCCAAGATTGGGATCCAGACGTCAATCAGCCCCAGCATTTT. Encoded protein: CASSQDWDPDVNQPQHF.